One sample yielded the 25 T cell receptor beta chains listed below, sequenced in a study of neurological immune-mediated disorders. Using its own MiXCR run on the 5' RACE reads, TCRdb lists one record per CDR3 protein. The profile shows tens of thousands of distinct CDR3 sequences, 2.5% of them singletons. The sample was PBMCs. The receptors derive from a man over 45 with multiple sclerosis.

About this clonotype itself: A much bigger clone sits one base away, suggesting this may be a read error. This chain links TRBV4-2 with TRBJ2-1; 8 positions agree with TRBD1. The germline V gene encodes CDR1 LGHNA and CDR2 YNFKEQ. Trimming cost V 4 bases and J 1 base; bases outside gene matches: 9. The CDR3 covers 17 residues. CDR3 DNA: TGTGCCAGCAGCCGACCCCAGGGGGCGGAATCCTACAATGAGCAGTTCTTC. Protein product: CASSRPQGAESYNEQFF.

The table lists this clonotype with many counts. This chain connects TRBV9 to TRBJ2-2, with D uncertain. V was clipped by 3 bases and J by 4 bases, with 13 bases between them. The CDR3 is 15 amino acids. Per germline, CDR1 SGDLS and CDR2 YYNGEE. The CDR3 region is CASSARRLSTGELFF. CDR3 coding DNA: TGTGCCAGCAGCGCGCGACGACTGAGCACCGGGGAGCTGTTTTTT.

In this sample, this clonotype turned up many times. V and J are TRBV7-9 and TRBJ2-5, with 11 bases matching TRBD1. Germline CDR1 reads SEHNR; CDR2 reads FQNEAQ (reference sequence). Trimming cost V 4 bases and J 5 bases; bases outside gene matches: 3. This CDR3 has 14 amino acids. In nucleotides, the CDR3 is TGTGCCAGCAGCTACGGGACAGGGGGGGAGACCCAGTACTTC. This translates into CASSYGTGGETQYF.

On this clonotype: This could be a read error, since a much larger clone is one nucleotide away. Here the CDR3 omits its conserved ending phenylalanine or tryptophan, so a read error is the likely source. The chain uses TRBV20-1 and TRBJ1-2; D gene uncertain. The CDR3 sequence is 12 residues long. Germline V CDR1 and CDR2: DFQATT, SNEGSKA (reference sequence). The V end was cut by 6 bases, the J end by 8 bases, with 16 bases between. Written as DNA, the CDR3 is TGCAGTGCCCCCAATCGGGCCGGAGGCTACACCATC. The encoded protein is CSAPNRAGGYTI.

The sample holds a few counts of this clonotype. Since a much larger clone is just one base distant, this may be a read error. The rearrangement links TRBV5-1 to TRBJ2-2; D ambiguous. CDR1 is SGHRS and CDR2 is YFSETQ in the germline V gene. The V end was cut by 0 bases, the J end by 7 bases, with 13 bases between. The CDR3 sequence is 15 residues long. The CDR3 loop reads CASSLDRPTGGELFF. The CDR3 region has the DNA TGCGCCAGCAGCTTGGATAGGCCAACGGGCGGGGAGCTGTTTTTT.

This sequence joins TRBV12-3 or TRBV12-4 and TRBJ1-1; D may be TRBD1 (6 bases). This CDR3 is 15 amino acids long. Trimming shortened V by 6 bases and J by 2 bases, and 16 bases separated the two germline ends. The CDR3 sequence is CASRRHRASNTEAFF. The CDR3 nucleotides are TGTGCCAGCAGGCGCCACAGGGCAAGTAACACTGAAGCTTTCTTT.

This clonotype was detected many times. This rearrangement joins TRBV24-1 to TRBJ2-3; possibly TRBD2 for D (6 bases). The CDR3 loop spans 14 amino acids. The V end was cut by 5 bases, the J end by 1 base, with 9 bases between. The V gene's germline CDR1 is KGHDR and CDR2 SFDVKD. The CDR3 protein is CATSARGGTDTQYF. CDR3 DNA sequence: TGTGCCACCAGTGCCCGCGGGGGCACAGATACGCAGTATTTT.

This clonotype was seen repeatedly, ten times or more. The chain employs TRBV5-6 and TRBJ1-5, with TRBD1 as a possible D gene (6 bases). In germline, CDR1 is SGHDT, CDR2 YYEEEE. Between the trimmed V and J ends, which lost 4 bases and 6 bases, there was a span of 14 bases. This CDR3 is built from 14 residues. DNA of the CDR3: TGTGCCAGCAGCAGAAGGGGGGCTATTCAGCCCCAGCATTTT. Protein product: CASSRRGAIQPQHF.

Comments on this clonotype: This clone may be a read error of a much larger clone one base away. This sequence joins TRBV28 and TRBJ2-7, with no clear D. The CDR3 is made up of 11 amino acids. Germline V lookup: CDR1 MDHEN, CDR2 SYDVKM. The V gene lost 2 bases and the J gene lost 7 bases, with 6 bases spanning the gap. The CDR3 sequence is CASSLGEEQYF. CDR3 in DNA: TGTGCCAGCAGTTTAGGGGAAGAGCAGTACTTC.

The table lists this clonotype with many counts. The CDR3 DNA reads as TGTGCCAGCAGTGGACTCGGGACTAGCGGGAGCTACGAGCAGTACTTC. Protein: CASSGLGTSGSYEQYF. The rearrangement links TRBV2 to TRBJ2-7; 14 bases line up with TRBD2. Germline V gene sequence: CDR1 SNHLY, CDR2 FYNNEI. The J segment lost 3 bases and the V segment lost 4 bases, leaving 5 bases of the junction unmatched. CDR3 length equals 16 residues.

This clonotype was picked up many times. DNA for the CDR3: TGTGCCAGCAGCGACCGGACAGGGGCTCGTGGCTACACCTTC. It specifies CASSDRTGARGYTF. V usage is TRBV9 and J usage is TRBJ1-2; 9 bases are shared with TRBD1. The V gene end was trimmed by 3 bases and the J gene end by 7 bases; junction bases not matched to a gene: 7. This CDR3 has 14 amino acids. Germline CDR1 reads SGDLS; CDR2 reads YYNGEE.

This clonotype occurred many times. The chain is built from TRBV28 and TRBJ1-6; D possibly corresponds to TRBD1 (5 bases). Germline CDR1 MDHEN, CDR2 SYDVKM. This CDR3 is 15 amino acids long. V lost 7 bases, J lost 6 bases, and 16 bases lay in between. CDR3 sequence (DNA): TGTGCCAGCACCCTATGGCAGGGTGTTAATTCACCCCTCCACTTT. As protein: CASTLWQGVNSPLHF.

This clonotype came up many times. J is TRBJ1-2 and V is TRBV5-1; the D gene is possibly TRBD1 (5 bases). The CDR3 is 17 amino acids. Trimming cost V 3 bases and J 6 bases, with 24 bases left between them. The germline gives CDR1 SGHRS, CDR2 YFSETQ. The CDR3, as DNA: TGCGCCAGCAGCTCTAAATTGGGGCTAGGCTATGAAGATGGCTACACCTTC. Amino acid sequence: CASSSKLGLGYEDGYTF.

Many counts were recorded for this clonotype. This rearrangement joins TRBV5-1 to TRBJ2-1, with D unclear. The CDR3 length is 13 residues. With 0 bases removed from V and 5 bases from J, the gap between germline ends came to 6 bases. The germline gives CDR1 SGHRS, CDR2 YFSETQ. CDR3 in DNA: TGCGCCAGCAGCTTGGCGTCAAACAATGAGCAGTTCTTC. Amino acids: CASSLASNNEQFF.

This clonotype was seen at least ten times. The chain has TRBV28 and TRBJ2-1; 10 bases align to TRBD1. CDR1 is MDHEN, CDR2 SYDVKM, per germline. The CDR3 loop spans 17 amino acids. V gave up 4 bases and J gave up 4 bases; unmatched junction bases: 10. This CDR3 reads CASSSPGQGLSYNEQFF. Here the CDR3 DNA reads TGTGCCAGCAGTTCCCCGGGACAGGGGTTATCTTACAATGAGCAGTTCTTC.

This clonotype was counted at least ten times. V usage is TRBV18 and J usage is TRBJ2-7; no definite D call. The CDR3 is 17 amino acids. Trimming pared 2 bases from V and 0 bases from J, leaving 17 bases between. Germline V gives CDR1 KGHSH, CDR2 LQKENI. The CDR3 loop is CASSPVAPSMSSYEQYF. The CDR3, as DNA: TGTGCCAGCTCACCAGTTGCTCCCAGCATGAGCTCCTACGAGCAGTACTTC.

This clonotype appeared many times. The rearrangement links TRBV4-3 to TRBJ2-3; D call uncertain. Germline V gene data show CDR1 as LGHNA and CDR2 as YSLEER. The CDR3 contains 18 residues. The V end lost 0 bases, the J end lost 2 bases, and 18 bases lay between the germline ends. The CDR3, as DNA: TGCGCCAGCAGCCAAGAGAAAATTTACGGCAGGAACACAGATACGCAGTATTTT. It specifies CASSQEKIYGRNTDTQYF.

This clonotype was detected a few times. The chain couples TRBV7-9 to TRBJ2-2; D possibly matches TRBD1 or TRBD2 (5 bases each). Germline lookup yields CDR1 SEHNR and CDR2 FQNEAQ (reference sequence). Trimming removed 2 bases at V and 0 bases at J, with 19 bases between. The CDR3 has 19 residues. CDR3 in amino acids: CASSLISFVGETNTGELFF. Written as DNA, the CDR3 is TGTGCCAGCAGCTTAATCTCCTTTGTGGGGGAGACGAACACCGGGGAGCTGTTTTTT. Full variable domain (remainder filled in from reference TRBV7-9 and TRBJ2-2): DTGVSQNPRHKITKRGQNVTFRCDPISEHNRLYWYRQTLGQGPEFLTYFQNEAQLEKSRLLSDRFSAERPKGSFSTLEIQRTEQGDSAMYLCASSLISFVGETNTGELFFGEGSRLTVL.

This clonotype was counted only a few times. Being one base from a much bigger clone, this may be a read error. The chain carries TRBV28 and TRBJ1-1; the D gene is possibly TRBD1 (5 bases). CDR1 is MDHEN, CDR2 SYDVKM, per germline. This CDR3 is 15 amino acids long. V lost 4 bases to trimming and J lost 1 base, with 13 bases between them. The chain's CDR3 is CASSSTGNTNTEAFF. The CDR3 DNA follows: TGTGCCAGCAGTTCAACAGGAAATACGAACACTGAAGCTTTCTTT.

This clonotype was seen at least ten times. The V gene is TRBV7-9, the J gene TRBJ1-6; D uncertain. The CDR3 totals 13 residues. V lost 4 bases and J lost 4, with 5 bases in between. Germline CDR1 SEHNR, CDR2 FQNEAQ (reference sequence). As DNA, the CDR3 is TGTGCCAGCAGCTCCTTTTATAATTCACCCCTCCACTTT. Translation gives CASSSFYNSPLHF. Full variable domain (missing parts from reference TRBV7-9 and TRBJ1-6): DTGVSQNPRHKITKRGQNVTFRCDPISEHNRLYWYRQTLGQGPEFLTYFQNEAQLEKSRLLSDRFSAERPKGSFSTLEIQRTEQGDSAMYLCASSSFYNSPLHFGNGTRLTVT.

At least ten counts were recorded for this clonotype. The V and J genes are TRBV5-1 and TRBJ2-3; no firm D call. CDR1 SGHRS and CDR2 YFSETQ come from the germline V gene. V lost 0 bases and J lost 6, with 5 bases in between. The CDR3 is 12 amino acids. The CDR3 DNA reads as TGCGCCAGCAGCTTGGATGCGGATACGCAGTATTTT. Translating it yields CASSLDADTQYF. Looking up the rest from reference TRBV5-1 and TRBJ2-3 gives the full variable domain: KAGVTQTPRYLIKTRGQQVTLSCSPISGHRSVSWYQQTPGQGLQFLFEYFSETQRNKGNFPGRFSGRQFSNSRSEMNVSTLELGDSALYLCASSLDADTQYFGPGTRLTVL.

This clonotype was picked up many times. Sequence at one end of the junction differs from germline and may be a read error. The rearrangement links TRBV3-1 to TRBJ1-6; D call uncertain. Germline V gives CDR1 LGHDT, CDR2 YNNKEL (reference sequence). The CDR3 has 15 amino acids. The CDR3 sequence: CASSPAGSYNSPLNF. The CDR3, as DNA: TGTGCCAGCAGCCCTGCGGGTTCCTATAATTCACCCCTCAACTTT.

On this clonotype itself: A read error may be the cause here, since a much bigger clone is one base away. The DNA of the CDR3 is TGTACCATCATATCCCCGACAGGGGGTAGCAATCAGCCCCAGAATTTT. This encodes CTIISPTGGSNQPQNF. This sequence joins TRBV10-3 and TRBJ1-5, with 9 bases lining up with TRBD1. This CDR3 comprises 16 residues. The germline CDR1 and CDR2 sequences are ENHRY and SYGVKD.

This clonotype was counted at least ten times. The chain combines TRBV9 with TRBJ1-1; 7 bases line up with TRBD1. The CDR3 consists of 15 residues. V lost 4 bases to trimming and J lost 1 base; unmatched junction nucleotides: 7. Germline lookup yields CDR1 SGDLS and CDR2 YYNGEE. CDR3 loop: CASSIYGTANTEAFF. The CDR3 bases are TGTGCCAGCAGCATATACGGGACAGCGAACACTGAAGCTTTCTTT.

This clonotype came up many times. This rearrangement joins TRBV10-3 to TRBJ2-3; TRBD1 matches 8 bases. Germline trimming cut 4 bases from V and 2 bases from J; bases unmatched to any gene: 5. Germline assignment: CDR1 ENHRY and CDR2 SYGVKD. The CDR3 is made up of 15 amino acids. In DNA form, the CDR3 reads TGTGCCATCAGTGGGAGACAGGGGTTCACAGATACGCAGTATTTT. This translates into CAISGRQGFTDTQYF.